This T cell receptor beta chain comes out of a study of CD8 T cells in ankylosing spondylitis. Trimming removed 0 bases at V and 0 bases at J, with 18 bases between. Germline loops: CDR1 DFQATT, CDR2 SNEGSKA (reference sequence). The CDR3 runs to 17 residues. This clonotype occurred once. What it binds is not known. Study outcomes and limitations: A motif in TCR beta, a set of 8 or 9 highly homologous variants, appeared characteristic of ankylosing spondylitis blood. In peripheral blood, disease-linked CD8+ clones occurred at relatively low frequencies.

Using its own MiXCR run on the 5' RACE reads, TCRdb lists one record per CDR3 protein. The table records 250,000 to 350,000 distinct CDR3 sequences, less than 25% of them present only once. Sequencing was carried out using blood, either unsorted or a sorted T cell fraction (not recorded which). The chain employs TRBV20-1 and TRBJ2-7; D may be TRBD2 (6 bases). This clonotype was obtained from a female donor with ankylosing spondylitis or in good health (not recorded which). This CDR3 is CSARDSPGLDRSYEQYF. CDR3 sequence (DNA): TGCAGTGCTAGAGATTCCCCGGGACTCGACCGCTCCTACGAGCAGTACTTC.